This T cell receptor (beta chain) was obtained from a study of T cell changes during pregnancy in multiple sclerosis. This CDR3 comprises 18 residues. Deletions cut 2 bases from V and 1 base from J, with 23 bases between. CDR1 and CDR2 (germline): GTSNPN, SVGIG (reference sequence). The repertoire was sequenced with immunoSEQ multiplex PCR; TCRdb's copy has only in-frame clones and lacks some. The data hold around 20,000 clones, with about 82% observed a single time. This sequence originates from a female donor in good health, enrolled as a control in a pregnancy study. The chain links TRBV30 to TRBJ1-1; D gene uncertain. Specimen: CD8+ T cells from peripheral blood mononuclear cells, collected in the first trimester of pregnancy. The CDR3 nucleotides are TGTGCCTGGAGTCCACGGTCCCTTCTACACAGTGCGAACACTGAAGCTTTCTTT. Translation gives CAWSPRSLLHSANTEAFF.